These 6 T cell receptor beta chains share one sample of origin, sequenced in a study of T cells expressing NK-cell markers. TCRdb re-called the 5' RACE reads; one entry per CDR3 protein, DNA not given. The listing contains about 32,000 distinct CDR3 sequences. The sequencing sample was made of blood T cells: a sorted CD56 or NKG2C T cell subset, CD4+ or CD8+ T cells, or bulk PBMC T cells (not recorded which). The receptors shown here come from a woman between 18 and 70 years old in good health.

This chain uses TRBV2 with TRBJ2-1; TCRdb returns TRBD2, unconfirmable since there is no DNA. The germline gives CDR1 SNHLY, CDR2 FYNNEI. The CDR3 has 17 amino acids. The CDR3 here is CASAGLARYNEVPGQFF.

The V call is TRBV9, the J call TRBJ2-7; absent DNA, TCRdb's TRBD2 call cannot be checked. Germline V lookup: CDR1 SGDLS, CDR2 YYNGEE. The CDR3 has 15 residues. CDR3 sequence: CASSPASGGTYEQYF. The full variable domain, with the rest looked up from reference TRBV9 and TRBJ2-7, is DSGVTQTPKHLITATGQRVTLRCSPRSGDLSVYWYQQSLDQGLQFLIQYYNGEERAKGNILERFSAQQFPDLHSELNLSSLELGDSALYFCASSPASGGTYEQYFGPGTRLTVT.

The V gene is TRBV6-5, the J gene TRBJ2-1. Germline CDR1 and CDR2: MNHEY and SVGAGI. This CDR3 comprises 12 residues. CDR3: CASSVGLNEQFF.

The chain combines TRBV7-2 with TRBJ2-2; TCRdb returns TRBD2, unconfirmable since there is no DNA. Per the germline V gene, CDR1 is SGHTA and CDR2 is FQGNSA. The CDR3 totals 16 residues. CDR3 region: CASSSFSEANTGELFF.

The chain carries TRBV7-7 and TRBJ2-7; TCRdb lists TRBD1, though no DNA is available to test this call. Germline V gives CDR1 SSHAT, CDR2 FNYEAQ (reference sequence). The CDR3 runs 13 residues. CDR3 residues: CASSPEGGTRLYF.

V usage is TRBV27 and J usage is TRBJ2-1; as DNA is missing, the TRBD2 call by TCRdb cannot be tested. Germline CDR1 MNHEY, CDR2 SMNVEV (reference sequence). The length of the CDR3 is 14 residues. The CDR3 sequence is CASSTRTSRFEQFF.